Following are 15 T cell receptor beta chains from one sample sequenced in a study of blood T cell repertoires in COVID-19. Profiling relied on immunoSEQ multiplex PCR, and the TCRdb table lists in-frame clones only, not all of them. This sample has 9,500 to 15,000 clones, with around 70% found just once. The sample taken for sequencing was peripheral blood. The receptor source for this set is a man aged 55 to 70 with COVID-19, enrolled during active disease.

The CDR3 nucleotides are TGTGCCAGCAGTTCCCCGACAGGTTCCTACGAGCAGTACTTC. This gives the protein CASSSPTGSYEQYF. The gene calls are TRBV28 and TRBJ2-7; D may be TRBD1 (6 bases). Germline loops: CDR1 MDHEN, CDR2 SYDVKM. Trimming left V 4 bases short and J 1 base short, with 11 bases between. The CDR3 is made up of 14 amino acids.

This sequence joins TRBV19 and TRBJ1-5; D might be TRBD1 (5 bases). The CDR3 extends over 14 amino acids. The V and J ends lost 5 bases and 8 bases respectively, with 16 bases between them. In germline, CDR1 is LNHDA, CDR2 SQIVND (reference sequence). The CDR3 protein is CASSPPRTTEPQHF. As DNA, the CDR3 is TGTGCCAGTAGTCCCCCCCGGACGACAGAGCCCCAGCATTTT.

This clone has just one count. The genes are TRBV6-1 and TRBJ2-7, with TRBD2 as a possible D gene (7 bases). V was trimmed by 2 bases and J by 2 bases, leaving 10 bases between them. The CDR3 is 14 residues long. CDR1 MNHNS and CDR2 SASEGT come from the germline V gene. The CDR3 loop is CASSERGGTYEQYF. CDR3 nucleotides: TGTGCCAGCAGTGAAAGGGGGGGGACCTACGAGCAGTACTTC.

The J gene is TRBJ2-1, the V gene TRBV29-1, with 9 bases identical to TRBD1. Germline assignment: CDR1 SQVTM and CDR2 ANQGSEA. The trim removed 3 bases at V and 5 bases at J, leaving 2 bases unmatched. This CDR3 contains 13 residues. The CDR3 DNA follows: TGCAGCGTTGAGACAGGGGGGCACAATGAGCAGTTCTTC. Translation gives CSVETGGHNEQFF.

The chain couples TRBV11-2 to TRBJ2-4, with a possible D match to TRBD1 (6 bases). The germline CDR1 and CDR2 sequences are SGHAT and FQNNGV. The CDR3 length is 17 residues. Trimming removed 2 bases at V and 3 bases at J, with 17 bases between. The CDR3 loop is CASSLRGQGLSKNIQYF. CDR3 nucleotide sequence: TGTGCCAGCAGCTTAAGAGGGCAGGGGCTAAGCAAAAACATTCAGTACTTC.

This chain uses TRBV13 with TRBJ2-3, with 7 bases identical to TRBD1. CDR1 and CDR2 from the germline V gene are PRHDT and FYEKMQ (reference sequence). The CDR3 is 17 residues long. Unmatched junction bases numbered 9, after V lost 1 base and J lost 2 bases. In nucleotides, the CDR3 is TGTGCCAGCAGCTTAGTAGGGGGCGACAGGGACACAGATACGCAGTATTTT. This codes for CASSLVGGDRDTDTQYF.

V gene TRBV7-9 combines with J gene TRBJ2-1, with D possibly being TRBD2 (5 bases). Per germline, CDR1 SEHNR and CDR2 FQNEAQ (reference sequence). With 4 bases removed from V and 10 bases from J, the gap between germline ends came to 5 bases. The CDR3 consists of 10 residues. CDR3 amino acids: CASSWEEQFF. The CDR3 region has the DNA TGTGCCAGCAGCTGGGAGGAGCAGTTCTTC.

The chain carries TRBV9 and TRBJ1-1; no clear D. This CDR3 has 16 amino acids. The V gene's germline CDR1 is SGDLS and CDR2 YYNGEE. Trimming stripped 4 bases from V and 1 base from J, with 17 bases between. The CDR3 reads CASSPGGVEANTEAFF. The DNA for the CDR3 is TGTGCCAGCAGCCCAGGAGGAGTAGAAGCGAACACTGAAGCTTTCTTT.

By share, this clone counts as medium-sized. The CDR3 coding sequence is TGTGCCAGCTCCACAGGGGTAGGTTCACCCCTCCACTTT. It codes for CASSTGVGSPLHF. The rearrangement joins TRBV6-6 to TRBJ1-6, with TRBD1 matching 7 bases. V was pared by 8 bases and J by 9 bases, with 7 bases of the junction left unmatched. The CDR3 has 13 amino acids. Germline CDR1 is MNHNY and CDR2 is SVGAGI (reference sequence).

This sequence joins TRBV5-6 and TRBJ1-1; TRBD1 matches at 8 bases. Trimming took 5 bases from V and 1 from J; bases not matched to a gene: 7. Germline CDR1 and CDR2: SGHDT and YYEEEE. The CDR3 runs 15 residues. The CDR3 DNA is TGTGCCAGCAGGACCGCCGGGACAGGGAACACTGAAGCTTTCTTT. Protein sequence: CASRTAGTGNTEAFF.

The rearrangement links TRBV5-5 to TRBJ1-2; D not certain. The CDR3 runs 13 residues. Trimming stripped 6 bases from V and 2 bases from J, with 11 bases between. The germline V gene has CDR1 SGHKS and CDR2 YYEKEE (reference sequence). This CDR3 is CASTQTGNYGYTF. The CDR3 bases are TGTGCCAGCACCCAGACGGGGAACTATGGCTACACCTTC. The full variable domain, completed using reference TRBV5-5 and TRBJ1-2, is DAGVTQSPTHLIKTRGQQVTLRCSPISGHKSVSWYQQVLGQGPQFIFQYYEKEERGRGNFPDRFSARQFPNYSSELNVNALLLGDSALYLCASTQTGNYGYTFGSGTRLTVV.

J is TRBJ2-2 and V is TRBV4-2; D possibly corresponds to TRBD2 (6 bases). Trimming cost V 6 bases and J 6 bases, with 20 bases left between them. The CDR3 extends over 16 amino acids. Per the germline V gene, CDR1 is LGHNA and CDR2 is YNFKEQ. The DNA of the CDR3 is TGTGCCAGCAGAGACCGACTAGGGATGATCTCCGGGGAGCTGTTTTTT. Translation gives CASRDRLGMISGELFF.

The chain recombines TRBV4-3 with TRBJ1-6, with 7 positions matching TRBD1. This CDR3 region has 15 residues. The V segment lost 5 bases and the J segment 10 bases; nucleotides outside the gene matches: 11. CDR1 is LGHNA, CDR2 YSLEER, per germline. CDR3 region: CASSTGQDPGSPLHF. CDR3 DNA: TGCGCCAGCAGCACCGGACAGGACCCTGGATCACCCCTCCACTTT.

This chain joins TRBV28 and TRBJ1-1; no clear D. Germline CDR1 and CDR2: MDHEN and SYDVKM. This CDR3 comprises 14 residues. Trimming took 5 bases from V and 1 from J, leaving 11 bases between them. The CDR3 reads CASSPPSRNTEAFF. DNA for the CDR3: TGTGCCAGCAGTCCCCCCTCGAGGAACACTGAAGCTTTCTTT.

This rearrangement joins TRBV7-9 to TRBJ1-2, with a possible D match to TRBD1 (5 bases). The length of the CDR3 is 14 residues. Germline lookup yields CDR1 SEHNR and CDR2 FQNEAQ (reference sequence). V was cut by 1 base and J by 5 bases, with 11 bases left in between. The CDR3 DNA reads TGTGCCAGCAGCTTAGTTTCCAGGGATTATGGCTACACCTTC. Translating it yields CASSLVSRDYGYTF.